Presented here are 32 T cell receptor beta chains from one specimen sequenced in a study of CD8+ T cells in alopecia areata. Extracted from the samples, RNA was reverse transcribed into cDNA to serve as the sequencing template. Here immunoSEQ multiplex PCR was the method, and the copy in TCRdb shows in-frame clones only, minus some. The sample contains approximately 220,000 clones, roughly two fifths of which appear only once. The sample's treatment: oral pan-JAK inhibitor, 5-10 mg twice daily. Material: CD4+ T cells sorted from blood, obtained at roughly week 30, from a patient treated with tofacitinib. Receptors were obtained from a human donor with alopecia areata.

This clone showed up just a few times. The rearrangement joins TRBV29-1 to TRBJ2-3; D not resolved. Germline V CDR1 and CDR2: SQVTM, ANQGSEA. Trimming left V 4 bases short and J 2 bases short, with 10 bases between. This CDR3 is 13 amino acids long. The CDR3 sequence is CSVVPRTTDTQYF. The CDR3 DNA reads as TGCAGCGTTGTCCCCAGGACCACAGATACGCAGTATTTT.

The chain couples TRBV30 to TRBJ2-3; the D call may be TRBD1 or TRBD2 (5 bases each). Trimming took 5 bases from V and 9 from J, leaving 12 bases between them. This CDR3 contains 11 residues. The germline V gene encodes CDR1 GTSNPN and CDR2 SVGIG (reference sequence). As DNA, the CDR3 is TGTGCCTGGGGGCCGGGACGGACGCAGTATTTT. Residues: CAWGPGRTQYF.

This clone was counted only a few times. This chain connects TRBV7-2 to TRBJ2-1, with D uncertain. The V end was cut by 0 bases, the J end by 6 bases, with 6 bases between. The CDR3 is 13 residues long. The germline gives CDR1 SGHTA, CDR2 FQGNSA. The CDR3 loop reads CASSLAGINEQFF. The CDR3 region has the DNA TGTGCCAGCAGCTTAGCGGGTATCAATGAGCAGTTCTTC.

The chain combines TRBV29-1 with TRBJ1-5; tentative D call: TRBD1 (6 bases). Germline V CDR1 and CDR2: SQVTM, ANQGSEA. Trimming pared 6 bases from V and 1 base from J, leaving 13 bases between. This CDR3 region has 14 residues. CDR3 sequence reads: CSVGAGVSNQPQHF. The CDR3 nucleotides are TGCAGCGTGGGGGCAGGGGTGAGCAATCAGCCCCAGCATTTT.

For the CDR3, the DNA is TGCGCCAGCAGCCAAGCCCCGACAGGGACAAATGAAAAACTGTTTTTT. Encoded protein: CASSQAPTGTNEKLFF. The chain uses TRBV4-1 and TRBJ1-4; the match to TRBD1 covers 7 bases. V shed 1 base, J shed 5 bases, and the junction held 7 bases outside the gene matches. The CDR3 runs to 16 residues. CDR1 and CDR2 from the germline V gene are MGHRA and YSYEKL.

The chain employs TRBV4-1 and TRBJ1-2; no clear D gene. The CDR3 is made up of 13 amino acids. The germline gives CDR1 MGHRA, CDR2 YSYEKL. V was pared by 0 bases and J by 5 bases, with 7 bases between. CDR3 DNA: TGCGCCAGCAGCCAAGATTACGGGTATGGCTACACCTTC. It codes for CASSQDYGYGYTF.

The chain is built from TRBV2 and TRBJ1-6, with TRBD1 as a possible D gene (6 bases). The germline gives CDR1 SNHLY, CDR2 FYNNEI. Trimming stripped 6 bases from V and 9 bases from J, with 12 bases between. The CDR3 is made up of 13 amino acids. The CDR3 sequence: CASSRQASSPLHF. DNA for the CDR3: TGTGCCAGCAGCCGACAGGCTAGTTCACCCCTCCACTTT.

The chain employs TRBV2 and TRBJ1-1; perhaps TRBD1 as D (5 bases). The CDR3 totals 13 residues. V shed 2 bases and J shed 8 bases, with 12 bases lying between them. The germline V gene has CDR1 SNHLY and CDR2 FYNNEI. The CDR3 spells CASSEIGTQEAFF. CDR3 sequence (DNA): TGTGCCAGCAGTGAAATAGGGACCCAAGAAGCTTTCTTT.

This clone appeared a few times. J is TRBJ2-1 and V is TRBV5-1; 7 positions agree with TRBD2. The CDR3 is made up of 12 amino acids. V dropped 3 bases and J dropped 7; count of bases not matched to a gene: 1. Germline assignment: CDR1 SGHRS and CDR2 YFSETQ. CDR3 bases: TGCGCCAGCAGCTCGGGGGGAAATGAGCAGTTCTTC. This translates into CASSSGGNEQFF.

This chain's CDR3 is CASSYTIGGEAFF. The CDR3 bases are TGTGCCAGCAGTTACACCATCGGAGGTGAAGCTTTCTTT. The rearrangement uses TRBV6-5 and TRBJ1-1; D remains unclear. This CDR3 contains 13 residues. Trimming removed 2 bases from V and 7 bases from J, with 11 bases in between. The germline V gene has CDR1 MNHEY and CDR2 SVGAGI.

In this sample, this clone turned up a few times. The chain uses TRBV30 and TRBJ1-1, with 7 bases identical to TRBD1. CDR3 length equals 13 residues. Germline V lookup: CDR1 GTSNPN, CDR2 SVGIG (reference sequence). Unmatched junction bases numbered 4, after V lost 5 bases and J lost 1 base. In DNA form, the CDR3 reads TGTGCCTGGGCGGGACAGTCGAACACTGAAGCTTTCTTT. Translation: CAWAGQSNTEAFF. The variable domain in full, completed from reference TRBV30 and TRBJ1-1, reads SQTIHQWPATLVQPVGSPLSLECTVEGTSNPNLYWYRQAAGRGLQLLFYSVGIGQISSEVPQNLSASRPQDRQFILSSKKLLLSDSGFYLCAWAGQSNTEAFFGQGTRLTVV.

A few counts support this clone. The J gene is TRBJ2-1, the V gene TRBV7-2; no clear D gene. V was pared by 0 bases and J by 5 bases, with 2 bases between. This CDR3 has 12 amino acids. Germline loops: CDR1 SGHTA, CDR2 FQGNSA. The CDR3 coding sequence is TGTGCCAGCAGCTTAGCTAACAATGAGCAGTTCTTC. It encodes CASSLANNEQFF. The complete variable domain, with remaining parts taken from reference TRBV7-2 and TRBJ2-1, reads GAGVSQSPSNKVTEKGKDVELRCDPISGHTALYWYRQSLGQGLEFLIYFQGNSAPDKSGLPSDRFSAERTGGSVSTLTIQRTQQEDSAVYLCASSLANNEQFFGPGTRLTVL.

The rearrangement uses TRBV6-1 and TRBJ2-3; 7 bases align to TRBD2. The CDR3 extends over 16 amino acids. Germline CDR1 is MNHNS and CDR2 is SASEGT. The V segment lost 0 bases and the J segment 2 bases; nucleotides outside the gene matches: 5. CDR3 sequence: CASSEAASGATDTQYF. The CDR3 region has the DNA TGTGCCAGCAGTGAAGCGGCCAGCGGGGCCACAGATACGCAGTATTTT.

The gene calls are TRBV2 and TRBJ1-1; D gene unclear. The CDR3 runs 13 residues. With 7 bases removed from V and 1 base from J, the gap between germline ends came to 10 bases. CDR1 and CDR2 from the germline V gene are SNHLY and FYNNEI. CDR3 DNA: TGTGCCAGCAAGGGCGGGAGGAACACTGAAGCTTTCTTT. The encoded protein is CASKGGRNTEAFF.

The genes are TRBV6-1 and TRBJ1-5; 8 bases align to TRBD1. This CDR3 region has 16 residues. Looked up from germline, CDR1 is MNHNS and CDR2 is SASEGT. J was trimmed by 6 bases and V by 1 base; bases with no gene match: 8. In DNA form, the CDR3 reads TGTGCCAGCAGTGAAGGTTCGGACAGGGCTAGTCAGCCCCAGCATTTT. This codes for CASSEGSDRASQPQHF.

This clone was picked up a small number of times. The rearrangement links TRBV6-5 to TRBJ2-7; a weak D match, TRBD2 (6 bases). This CDR3 region has 11 residues. With 7 bases removed from V and 6 bases from J, the gap between germline ends came to 10 bases. In germline, CDR1 is MNHEY, CDR2 SVGAGI. The CDR3 region has the DNA TGTGCCAGCATGGAGGGCTTCGAGCAGTACTTC. Encoded protein: CASMEGFEQYF.

The chain employs TRBV6-5 and TRBJ1-1, with TRBD1 as a possible D gene (6 bases). The germline gives CDR1 MNHEY, CDR2 SVGAGI. The germline V and J ends were trimmed by 5 bases and 3 bases, with 13 bases remaining between them. This CDR3 comprises 14 residues. DNA of the CDR3: TGTGCCAGCAGTATCCGACAGGTAGACACTGAAGCTTTCTTT. It is translated as CASSIRQVDTEAFF.

The chain couples TRBV10-3 to TRBJ2-3; TRBD2 agrees at 11 bases. Losses at the gene ends were 7 bases for V and 7 bases for J; bases not matched to a gene: 10. CDR1 is ENHRY and CDR2 is SYGVKD in the germline V gene. The CDR3 totals 15 residues. The CDR3: CAINILAGDLNTQYF. The CDR3 region has the DNA TGTGCCATCAACATACTAGCGGGGGACCTCAATACGCAGTATTTT.

CDR3 nucleotides: TGTGCCAGCAGGAGGACAGGGGCCGGGAGGAACTATGGCTACACCTTC. It yields the protein CASRRTGAGRNYGYTF. The rearrangement links TRBV5-4 to TRBJ1-2; TRBD1 matches at 9 bases. Looked up from germline, CDR1 is SGHNT and CDR2 is YYREEE (reference sequence). Germline trimming cut 5 bases from V and 2 bases from J; bases unmatched to any gene: 10. The CDR3 runs to 16 residues.

The chain links TRBV7-6 to TRBJ1-1; D might be TRBD1 (6 bases). Trimming left V 11 bases short and J 5 bases short, with 21 bases between. Germline CDR1 and CDR2: SGHVS and FNYEAQ. The CDR3 length is 14 residues. For the CDR3, the DNA is TGTGCCTCGAGGGGGGGACCCGAATATACTGAAGCTTTCTTT. As protein: CASRGGPEYTEAFF.

This clone was seen repeatedly, ten times or more. The chain links TRBV7-9 to TRBJ1-1; D might be TRBD1 (5 bases). V was pared by 5 bases and J by 4 bases, with 17 bases between. Germline CDR1 SEHNR, CDR2 FQNEAQ (reference sequence). This CDR3 spans 15 amino acids. The CDR3 bases are TGTGCCAGCAGCAGCTGGGAAGGGGTCGGCACTGAAGCTTTCTTT. It specifies CASSSWEGVGTEAFF.

This chain connects TRBV9 to TRBJ2-2; D might be TRBD2 (5 bases). The V gene lost 6 bases and the J gene lost 4 bases, with 13 bases spanning the gap. Germline V gene sequence: CDR1 SGDLS, CDR2 YYNGEE. The CDR3 consists of 14 residues. CDR3 in DNA: TGTGCCAGCATGGATAAGGCGGGCACCGGGGAGCTGTTTTTT. Translation gives CASMDKAGTGELFF. The full variable domain, its missing parts supplied by reference TRBV9 and TRBJ2-2, is DSGVTQTPKHLITATGQRVTLRCSPRSGDLSVYWYQQSLDQGLQFLIQYYNGEERAKGNILERFSAQQFPDLHSELNLSSLELGDSALYFCASMDKAGTGELFFGEGSRLTVL.

The CDR3 loop is CASSRQGSAYEQYF. The CDR3, as DNA: TGTGCCAGCAGCCGGCAGGGAAGTGCCTACGAGCAGTACTTC. The chain joins TRBV5-4 to TRBJ2-7, with D possibly matching TRBD1 (5 bases). CDR1 SGHNT and CDR2 YYREEE come from the germline V gene (reference sequence). V lost 4 bases to trimming and J lost 2 bases, with 13 bases between them. The CDR3 has 14 residues.

This clone was seen a handful of times. This chain joins TRBV18 and TRBJ1-1; a weak D match, TRBD1 (5 bases). V was shortened by 4 bases and J by 4 bases, with 16 bases between the two germline ends. The CDR3 has 15 residues. The germline V gene encodes CDR1 KGHSH and CDR2 LQKENI. CDR3 bases: TGTGCCAGCTCACGGACCGACAGAAGCAGCACTGAAGCTTTCTTT. Encoded protein: CASSRTDRSSTEAFF.

There are a few counts of this clone. The chain is built from TRBV19 and TRBJ2-4; 7 positions match TRBD2. V shed 5 bases and J 8 bases; nucleotides not matched to a gene: 9. Germline CDR1 is LNHDA and CDR2 is SQIVND (reference sequence). The CDR3 contains 14 residues. The CDR3: CASSRTAGRDIQYF. CDR3 sequence (DNA): TGTGCCAGTAGTCGAACGGCAGGGAGGGACATTCAGTACTTC.

The V call is TRBV2, the J call TRBJ1-2; D is perhaps TRBD1 (5 bases). V gave up 0 bases and J gave up 0 bases, with 8 bases separating them. The V gene's germline CDR1 is SNHLY and CDR2 FYNNEI. The CDR3 runs 15 residues. In nucleotides, the CDR3 is TGTGCCAGCAGTGAAGCCCAGGGAGCTAACTATGGCTACACCTTC. It encodes CASSEAQGANYGYTF.

The genes are TRBV30 and TRBJ1-2, with D unclear. Germline V lookup: CDR1 GTSNPN, CDR2 SVGIG (reference sequence). The CDR3 totals 16 residues. The V gene lost 0 bases and the J gene lost 2 bases, with 16 bases spanning the gap. CDR3 nucleotide sequence: TGTGCCTGGAGTGTGATTCGTCGACGGAACAACTATGGCTACACCTTC. This encodes CAWSVIRRRNNYGYTF.

This sequence joins TRBV7-9 and TRBJ1-2; D may be TRBD1 (6 bases). This CDR3 region has 12 residues. V dropped 5 bases and J dropped 8 bases, with 12 bases sitting between them. Germline V CDR1 and CDR2: SEHNR, FQNEAQ (reference sequence). The CDR3 reads CASSRDRRGYTF. The CDR3, as DNA: TGTGCCAGCAGCCGCGACAGGCGAGGCTACACCTTC.

This clone was observed once. The chain recombines TRBV2 with TRBJ2-1; TRBD2 aligns across 11 bases. V lost 5 bases to trimming and J lost 5 bases; unmatched junction nucleotides: 2. The CDR3 spans 14 residues. Per germline, CDR1 SNHLY and CDR2 FYNNEI. The CDR3 sequence is CASSLAGGNNEQFF. In nucleotides, the CDR3 is TGTGCCAGCAGTCTAGCGGGGGGAAACAATGAGCAGTTCTTC. Supplemented by reference TRBV2 and TRBJ2-1, the full variable domain reads EPEVTQTPSHQVTQMGQEVILRCVPISNHLYFYWYRQILGQKVEFLVSFYNNEISEKSEIFDDQFSVERPDGSNFTLKIRSTKLEDSAMYFCASSLAGGNNEQFFGPGTRLTVL.

J is TRBJ2-7 and V is TRBV6-5; possible D gene TRBD1, 5 bases. V was shortened by 6 bases and J by 5 bases, with 14 bases between the two germline ends. This CDR3 region has 13 residues. Germline V CDR1 and CDR2: MNHEY, SVGAGI. The CDR3 protein is CASRRDSTDEQYF. CDR3 bases: TGTGCCAGCAGACGCGACAGTACCGACGAGCAGTACTTC.

This clone was seen more than once but under ten times. CDR3 protein: CASRRQGSGANVLTF. In DNA form, the CDR3 reads TGTGCCAGCAGAAGACAGGGCTCTGGGGCCAACGTCCTGACTTTC. V and J are TRBV7-9 and TRBJ2-6; 7 bases agree with TRBD1. Trimming at V came to 6 bases and at J to 0 bases, leaving 2 bases not matched to a gene. This CDR3 has 15 residues. Germline loops: CDR1 SEHNR, CDR2 FQNEAQ (reference sequence).

The chain couples TRBV4-1 to TRBJ2-1; D possibly corresponds to TRBD1 (6 bases). The CDR3 consists of 15 residues. Germline V gives CDR1 MGHRA, CDR2 YSYEKL. The V gene lost 1 base and the J gene lost 5 bases, with 12 bases spanning the gap. The DNA for the CDR3 is TGCGCCAGCAGCCAAGTTGGACAGCTAGACAATGAGCAGTTCTTC. It yields the protein CASSQVGQLDNEQFF.